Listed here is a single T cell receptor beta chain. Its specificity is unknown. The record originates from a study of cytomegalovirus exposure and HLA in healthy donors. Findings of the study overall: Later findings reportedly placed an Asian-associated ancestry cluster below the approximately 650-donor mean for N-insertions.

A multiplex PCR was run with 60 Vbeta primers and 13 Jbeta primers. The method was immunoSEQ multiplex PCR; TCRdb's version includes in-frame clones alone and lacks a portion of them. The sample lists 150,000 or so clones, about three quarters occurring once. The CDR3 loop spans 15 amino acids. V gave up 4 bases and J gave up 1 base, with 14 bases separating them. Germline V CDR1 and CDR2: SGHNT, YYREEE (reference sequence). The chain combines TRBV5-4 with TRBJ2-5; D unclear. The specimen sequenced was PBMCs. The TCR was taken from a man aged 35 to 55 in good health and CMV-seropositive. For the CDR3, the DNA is TGTGCCAGCAGCGACTCTCGTACCCTCCAAGAGACCCAGTACTTC. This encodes CASSDSRTLQETQYF.